One and the same sample provided the 2 T cell receptor beta chains below, sequenced in a study of molecular identifiers for immune sequencing clone quantification. TCRdb redid the calling of the PCR reads with MiXCR, one entry per CDR3 protein. Of 300,000 to 400,000 distinct CDR3 sequences listed, roughly 24% are singletons. Material for sequencing was naive CD8+ T cells from blood, with Jurkat cell RNA spiked in. Subset meaning: FACS-sorted CD8+CD4-CCR7+CD45RA+ naive T cells. Every receptor here comes from a human donor in good health. Some libraries in this study had Jurkat cell RNA spiked in.

This clonotype was observed at least ten times. This sequence joins TRBV29-1 and TRBJ2-7; the D is unclear. The CDR3 spans 10 residues. The germline V gene has CDR1 SQVTM and CDR2 ANQGSEA. V was clipped by 4 bases and J by 5 bases, with 6 bases between them. CDR3 sequence: CSVGGHEQYF. The CDR3 nucleotides read TGCAGCGTTGGGGGTCACGAGCAGTACTTC.

This clonotype occurred many times. The chain links TRBV12-5 to TRBJ1-2, with D possibly matching TRBD1 (5 bases). With 0 bases removed from V and 4 bases from J, the gap between germline ends came to 9 bases. The CDR3 sequence is 14 residues long. The germline V gene has CDR1 LGHNT and CDR2 FRNRAP. The CDR3 here is CASGLVAGGYGYTF. The DNA of the CDR3 is TGTGCTAGTGGTTTGGTAGCCGGGGGCTATGGCTACACCTTC.